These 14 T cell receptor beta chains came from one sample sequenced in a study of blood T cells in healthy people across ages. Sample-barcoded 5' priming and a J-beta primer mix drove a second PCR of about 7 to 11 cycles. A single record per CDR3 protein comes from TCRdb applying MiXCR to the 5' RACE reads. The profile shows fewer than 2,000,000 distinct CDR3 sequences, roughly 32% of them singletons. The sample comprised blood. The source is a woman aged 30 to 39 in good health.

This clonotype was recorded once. Written as DNA, the CDR3 is TGTGCCAGCAGAAGGGCGGGGGCGGGTACCGGGGAGCTGTTTTTT. It specifies CASRRAGAGTGELFF. This chain connects TRBV6-1 to TRBJ2-2, with D possibly TRBD2 on 7 matching bases. Per germline, CDR1 MNHNS and CDR2 SASEGT. The CDR3 spans 15 residues. Trimming stripped 6 bases from V and 5 bases from J, with 16 bases between.

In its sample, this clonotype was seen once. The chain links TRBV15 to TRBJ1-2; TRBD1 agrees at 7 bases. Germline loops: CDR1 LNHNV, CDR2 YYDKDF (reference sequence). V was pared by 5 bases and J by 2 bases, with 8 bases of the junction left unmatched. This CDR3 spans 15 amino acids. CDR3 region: CATSENRGLNYGYTF. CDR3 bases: TGTGCCACCAGCGAAAACAGGGGTCTCAACTATGGCTACACCTTC. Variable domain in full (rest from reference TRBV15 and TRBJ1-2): DAMVIQNPRYQVTQFGKPVTLSCSQTLNHNVMYWYQQKSSQAPKLLFHYYDKDFNNEADTPDNFQSRRPNTSFCFLDIRSPGLGDTAMYLCATSENRGLNYGYTFGSGTRLTVV.

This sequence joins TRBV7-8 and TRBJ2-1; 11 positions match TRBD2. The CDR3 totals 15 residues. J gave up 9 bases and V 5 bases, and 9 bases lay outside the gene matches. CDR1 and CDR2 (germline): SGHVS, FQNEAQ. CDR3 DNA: TGTGCCAGCAGCGGCACTAGCGGGAGTTTTGGTGAGCAGTTCTTC. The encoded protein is CASSGTSGSFGEQFF.

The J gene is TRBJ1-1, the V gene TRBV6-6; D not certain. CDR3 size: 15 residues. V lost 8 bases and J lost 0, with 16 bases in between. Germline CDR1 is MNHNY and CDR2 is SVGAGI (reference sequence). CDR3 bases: TGTGCCAGCTCCGACTCGGGGTCCATGAACACTGAAGCTTTCTTT. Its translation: CASSDSGSMNTEAFF.

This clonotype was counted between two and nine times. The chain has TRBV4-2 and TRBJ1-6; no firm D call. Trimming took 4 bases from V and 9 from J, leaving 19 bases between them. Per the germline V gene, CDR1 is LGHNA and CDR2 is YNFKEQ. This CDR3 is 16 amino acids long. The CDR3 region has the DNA TGTGCCAGCAGCCCCTTTATCGGGGTATCGGGTTCACCCCTCCACTTT. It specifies CASSPFIGVSGSPLHF.

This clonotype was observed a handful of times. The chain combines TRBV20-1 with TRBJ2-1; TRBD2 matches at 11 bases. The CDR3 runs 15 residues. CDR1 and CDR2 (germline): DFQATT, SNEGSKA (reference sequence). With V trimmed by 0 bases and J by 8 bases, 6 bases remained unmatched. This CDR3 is CSARDASGRIHEQFF. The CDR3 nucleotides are TGCAGTGCTAGAGACGCTAGCGGGAGGATCCATGAGCAGTTCTTC.

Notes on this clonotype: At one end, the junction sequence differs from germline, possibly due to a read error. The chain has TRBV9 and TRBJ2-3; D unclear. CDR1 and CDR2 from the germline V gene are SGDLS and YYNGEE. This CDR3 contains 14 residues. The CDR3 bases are TGTGCCAGCAGCGCTTGGGAAAGCATAGATACGCAGTATTTT. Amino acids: CASSAWESIDTQYF. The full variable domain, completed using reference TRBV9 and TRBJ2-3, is DSGVTQTPKHLITATGQRVTLRCSPRSGDLSVYWYQQSLDQGLQFLIQYYNGEERAKGNILERFSAQQFPDLHSELNLSSLELGDSALYFCASSAWESIDTQYFGPGTRLTVL.

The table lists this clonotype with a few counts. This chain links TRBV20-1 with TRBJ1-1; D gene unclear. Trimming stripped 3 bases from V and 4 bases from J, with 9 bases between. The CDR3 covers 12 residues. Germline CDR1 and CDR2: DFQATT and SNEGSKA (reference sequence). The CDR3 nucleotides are TGCAGTGCTAGTAAGGGAGGCACTGAAGCTTTCTTT. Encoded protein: CSASKGGTEAFF.

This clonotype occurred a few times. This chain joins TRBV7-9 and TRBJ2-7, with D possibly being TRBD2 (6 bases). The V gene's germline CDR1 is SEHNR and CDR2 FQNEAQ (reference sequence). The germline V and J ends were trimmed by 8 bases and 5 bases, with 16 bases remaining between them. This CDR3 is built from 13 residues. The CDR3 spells CASGGLTVDEQYF. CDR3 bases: TGTGCCAGCGGGGGACTGACTGTCGACGAGCAGTACTTC.

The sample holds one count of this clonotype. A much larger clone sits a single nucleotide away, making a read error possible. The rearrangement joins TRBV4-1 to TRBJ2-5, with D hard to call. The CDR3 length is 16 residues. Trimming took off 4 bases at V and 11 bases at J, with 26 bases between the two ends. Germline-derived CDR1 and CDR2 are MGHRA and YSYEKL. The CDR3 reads CASSRLMAAADHEQYF. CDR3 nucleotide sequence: TGCGCCAGCAGCCGCCTTATGGCGGCGGCCGACCATGAGCAGTACTTC.

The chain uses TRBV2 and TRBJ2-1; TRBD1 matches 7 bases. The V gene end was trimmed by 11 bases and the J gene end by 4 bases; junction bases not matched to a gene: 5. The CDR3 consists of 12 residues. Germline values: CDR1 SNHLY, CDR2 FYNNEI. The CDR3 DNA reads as TGTGCCGGAAGACAGGGATACAATGAGCAGTTCTTC. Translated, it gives CAGRQGYNEQFF.

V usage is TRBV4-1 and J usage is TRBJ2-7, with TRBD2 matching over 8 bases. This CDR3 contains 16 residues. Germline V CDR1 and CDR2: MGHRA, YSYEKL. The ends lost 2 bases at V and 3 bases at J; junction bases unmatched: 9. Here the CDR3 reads CASSQPTSGSYYEQYF. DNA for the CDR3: TGCGCCAGCAGCCAACCCACTAGCGGATCTTACTACGAGCAGTACTTC.

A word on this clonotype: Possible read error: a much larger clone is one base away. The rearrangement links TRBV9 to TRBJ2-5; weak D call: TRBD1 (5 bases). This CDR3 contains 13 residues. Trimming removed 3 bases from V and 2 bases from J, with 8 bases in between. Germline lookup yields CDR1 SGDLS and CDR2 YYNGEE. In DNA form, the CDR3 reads TGTGCCAGCAGCGAGACAGCGCAAGAGACCCAGTACTTC. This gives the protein CASSETAQETQYF.

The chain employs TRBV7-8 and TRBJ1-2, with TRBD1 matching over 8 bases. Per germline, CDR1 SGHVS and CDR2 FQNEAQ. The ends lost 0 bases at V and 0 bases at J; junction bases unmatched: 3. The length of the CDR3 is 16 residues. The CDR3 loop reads CASSLAGDRPNYGYTF. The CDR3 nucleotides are TGTGCCAGCAGCTTAGCGGGGGACAGGCCTAACTATGGCTACACCTTC.